One and the same sample provided the 25 T cell receptor beta chains below, sequenced in a study of blood T cell repertoires in COVID-19. Assay used: immunoSEQ multiplex PCR; TCRdb lists only in-frame clones, some missing. The sample holds roughly 110,000 clones, approximately 90% seen once. The sequenced material came from peripheral blood. The receptor source for this set is a human donor with acute or convalescent COVID-19. The donor label of this sample is uncertain.

The rearrangement joins TRBV29-1 to TRBJ1-4; no clear D gene. Trimming stripped 6 bases from V and 4 bases from J, with 12 bases between. The germline V gene encodes CDR1 SQVTM and CDR2 ANQGSEA. This CDR3 contains 13 residues. CDR3 loop: CSVQWQINEKLFF. In DNA form, the CDR3 reads TGCAGCGTCCAATGGCAGATTAATGAAAAACTGTTTTTT. Supplemented by reference TRBV29-1 and TRBJ1-4, the full variable domain reads SAVISQKPSRDICQRGTSLTIQCQVDSQVTMMFWYRQQPGQSLTLIATANQGSEATYESGFVIDKFPISRPNLTFSTLTVSNMSPEDSSIYLCSVQWQINEKLFFGSGTQLSVL.

The gene calls are TRBV5-1 and TRBJ2-5, with a tentative D call TRBD2 (6 bases). The CDR3 runs 15 residues. The germline CDR1 and CDR2 sequences are SGHRS and YFSETQ. V was shortened by 2 bases and J by 1 base, with 12 bases between the two germline ends. CDR3 nucleotide sequence: TGCGCCAGCAGCTTAGGGACTCTACTCCAAGAGACCCAGTACTTC. It yields the protein CASSLGTLLQETQYF.

The chain is built from TRBV2 and TRBJ1-1; D perhaps matches TRBD1 (6 bases). V lost 6 bases and J lost 3, with 14 bases in between. The CDR3 sequence is 14 residues long. CDR1 SNHLY and CDR2 FYNNEI come from the germline V gene. CDR3: CASRKQGGDTEAFF. CDR3 sequence (DNA): TGTGCCAGCAGAAAACAGGGAGGGGACACTGAAGCTTTCTTT.

The gene calls are TRBV7-2 and TRBJ1-5, with 7 nucleotides matching TRBD1. Germline-derived CDR1 and CDR2 are SGHTA and FQGNSA. This CDR3 comprises 15 residues. Germline trimming cut 5 bases from V and 2 bases from J; bases unmatched to any gene: 6. The CDR3: CASSQGQAGNQPQHF. The CDR3 DNA follows: TGTGCCAGCAGCCAAGGACAGGCCGGCAATCAGCCCCAGCATTTT.

V gene TRBV28 combines with J gene TRBJ2-2, with a weak D call TRBD2 (6 bases). Germline loops: CDR1 MDHEN, CDR2 SYDVKM. CDR3 length: 18 residues. Trimming removed 3 bases at V and 0 bases at J, with 17 bases between. The CDR3 DNA reads TGTGCCAGCAGTTTCTCCTATCGGGACTTGACGAACACCGGGGAGCTGTTTTTT. It translates to CASSFSYRDLTNTGELFF.

This clone was counted a single time. The rearrangement joins TRBV29-1 to TRBJ2-2, with D possibly matching TRBD1 (6 bases). The CDR3 length is 16 residues. Trimming took off 1 base at V and 2 bases at J, with 14 bases between the two ends. Germline values: CDR1 SQVTM, CDR2 ANQGSEA. CDR3 DNA: TGCAGCGTTGAAGGTTCCGGGACAAGTAACACCGGGGAGCTGTTTTTT. This translates into CSVEGSGTSNTGELFF.

The rearrangement uses TRBV7-9 and TRBJ1-2; D ambiguous. Germline CDR1 and CDR2: SEHNR and FQNEAQ (reference sequence). Trimming removed 5 bases from V and 6 bases from J, with 13 bases in between. This CDR3 is built from 13 residues. CDR3 DNA: TGTGCCAGCAGCCCCCCCCTCACGGATGGCTACACCTTC. Translation: CASSPPLTDGYTF.

The CDR3 protein is CASSQDPQGAIGNTIYF. Written as DNA, the CDR3 is TGTGCCAGCAGCCAAGATCCCCAGGGGGCGATTGGAAACACCATATATTTT. The gene calls are TRBV4-2 and TRBJ1-3, with 8 bases identical to TRBD1. The germline CDR1 and CDR2 sequences are LGHNA and YNFKEQ. This CDR3 is 17 amino acids long. V lost 0 bases and J lost 3; bases outside the gene matches: 7.

The chain is built from TRBV5-4 and TRBJ2-5; D uncertain. Germline values: CDR1 SGHNT, CDR2 YYREEE (reference sequence). The CDR3 runs to 13 residues. Trimming removed 2 bases at V and 0 bases at J, with 5 bases between. CDR3 loop: CASSLNNQETQYF. As DNA, the CDR3 is TGTGCCAGCAGCTTAAATAACCAAGAGACCCAGTACTTC.

CDR3 in DNA: TGTGCCAGCAGCGCCGGACTAGCGGGGGGGATCCAAGAGACCCAGTACTTC. It encodes CASSAGLAGGIQETQYF. The genes are TRBV7-7 and TRBJ2-5; 15 bases fit TRBD2. The CDR3 is 17 residues long. The V segment lost 5 bases and the J segment 1 base; nucleotides outside the gene matches: 5. Germline V gene sequence: CDR1 SSHAT, CDR2 FNYEAQ (reference sequence).

The chain recombines TRBV7-8 with TRBJ1-2, with D possibly being TRBD1 (6 bases). Germline V gene sequence: CDR1 SGHVS, CDR2 FQNEAQ. This CDR3 is built from 14 residues. V was clipped by 5 bases and J by 5 bases, with 15 bases between them. As DNA, the CDR3 is TGTGCCAGCAGCGGAACCGGGACAAGTTATGGCTACACCTTC. Translated, it gives CASSGTGTSYGYTF.

This sequence joins TRBV11-2 and TRBJ1-1; TRBD1 matches 8 bases. CDR3 length: 16 amino acids. Germline CDR1 and CDR2: SGHAT and FQNNGV. J lost 0 bases, V lost 3 bases, and 6 bases had no gene match. DNA for the CDR3: TGTGCCAGCAGCTTCCCAGGGGGCGGGGTGAACACTGAAGCTTTCTTT. This gives the protein CASSFPGGGVNTEAFF.

V and J are TRBV7-2 and TRBJ2-7; 10 bases are shared with TRBD2. The CDR3 sequence is 15 residues long. Germline values: CDR1 SGHTA, CDR2 FQGNSA. The V segment lost 5 bases and the J segment 1 base; nucleotides outside the gene matches: 5. The CDR3 DNA follows: TGTGCCAGCAGCCCCGGACTAGCGGTTTCCTACGAGCAGTACTTC. Its translation: CASSPGLAVSYEQYF.

This rearrangement joins TRBV2 to TRBJ1-4; D might be TRBD1 (6 bases). The V end lost 4 bases, the J end lost 8 bases, and 17 bases lay between the germline ends. Per the germline V gene, CDR1 is SNHLY and CDR2 is FYNNEI. The CDR3 is 15 residues long. The DNA of the CDR3 is TGTGCCAGCAGTGCGGATGGGGGGGCCAGGGAAAAACTGTTTTTT. As protein: CASSADGGAREKLFF.

The chain couples TRBV19 to TRBJ1-3; D is uncertain. This CDR3 has 15 residues. V shed 7 bases and J shed 0 bases, with 13 bases lying between them. CDR1 is LNHDA and CDR2 is SQIVND in the germline V gene (reference sequence). CDR3 residues: CASTFGRHSGNTIYF. The CDR3 coding sequence is TGTGCCAGTACTTTCGGCAGACACTCTGGAAACACCATATATTTT.

The chain carries TRBV29-1 and TRBJ2-2, with D maybe TRBD1 (6 bases). V dropped 7 bases and J dropped 1 base, with 10 bases sitting between them. The germline V gene has CDR1 SQVTM and CDR2 ANQGSEA. This CDR3 has 13 residues. In DNA form, the CDR3 reads TGCAGCGGAGGACAGAGGAACACCGGGGAGCTGTTTTTT. Its protein is CSGGQRNTGELFF.

The chain carries TRBV5-6 and TRBJ2-7; TRBD2 aligns across 7 bases. This CDR3 region has 13 residues. The V gene end was trimmed by 4 bases and the J gene end by 2 bases; junction bases not matched to a gene: 3. CDR1 and CDR2 from the germline V gene are SGHDT and YYEEEE. The CDR3 sequence: CASSRGRTYEQYF. CDR3 sequence (DNA): TGTGCCAGCAGCCGCGGGAGAACCTACGAGCAGTACTTC.

CDR3 residues: CASSLGDMDEQFF. DNA for the CDR3: TGTGCCAGCAGTTTAGGCGATATGGATGAGCAGTTCTTC. This chain uses TRBV12-3 or TRBV12-4 with TRBJ2-1; no clear D gene. V was shortened by 1 base and J by 8 bases, with 9 bases between the two germline ends. This CDR3 is 13 amino acids long.

CDR3 sequence: CASSLGSSLNEQFF. CDR3 DNA sequence: TGTGCCAGCAGTTTAGGTTCAAGCCTAAATGAGCAGTTCTTC. The rearrangement links TRBV28 to TRBJ2-1, with D uncertain. The CDR3 sequence is 14 residues long. The V gene lost 2 bases and the J gene lost 7 bases, with 12 bases spanning the gap. Germline V gene lookup returns CDR1 MDHEN and CDR2 SYDVKM.

This clone is a singleton in its sample. This rearrangement joins TRBV15 to TRBJ1-2; TRBD1 matches 7 bases. The CDR3 sequence is 16 residues long. V lost 5 bases to trimming and J lost 0 bases; unmatched junction nucleotides: 9. Germline assignment: CDR1 LNHNV and CDR2 YYDKDF (reference sequence). In DNA form, the CDR3 reads TGTGCCACCAGCCCATCGGGACAGAGAACTAACTATGGCTACACCTTC. Its protein is CATSPSGQRTNYGYTF. The whole variable domain, filled in from reference TRBV15 and TRBJ1-2, reads DAMVIQNPRYQVTQFGKPVTLSCSQTLNHNVMYWYQQKSSQAPKLLFHYYDKDFNNEADTPDNFQSRRPNTSFCFLDIRSPGLGDTAMYLCATSPSGQRTNYGYTFGSGTRLTVV.

The chain recombines TRBV27 with TRBJ1-5; no firm D call. Trimming stripped 5 bases from V and 4 bases from J, with 12 bases between. The CDR3 runs 14 residues. Germline loops: CDR1 MNHEY, CDR2 SMNVEV (reference sequence). This chain's CDR3 is CASSPMQVNQPQHF. The DNA of the CDR3 is TGTGCCAGCAGTCCTATGCAGGTAAATCAGCCCCAGCATTTT.

This chain links TRBV7-2 with TRBJ1-5; 7 bases match TRBD1. In germline, CDR1 is SGHTA, CDR2 FQGNSA. Trimming took 4 bases from V and 0 from J; bases not matched to a gene: 6. This CDR3 is 16 amino acids long. The chain's CDR3 is CASSSQTGYSNQPQHF. The CDR3 DNA sequence: TGTGCCAGCAGCTCCCAGACAGGGTATAGCAATCAGCCCCAGCATTTT.

The chain joins TRBV6-1 to TRBJ2-7; no firm D call. The germline CDR1 and CDR2 sequences are MNHNS and SASEGT. The CDR3 has 13 residues. V was clipped by 2 bases and J by 2 bases, with 7 bases between them. CDR3 nucleotide sequence: TGTGCCAGCAGTGAATCCATAGCCTACGAGCAGTACTTC. Encoded protein: CASSESIAYEQYF.

V and J are TRBV2 and TRBJ1-1; D uncertain. Germline V lookup: CDR1 SNHLY, CDR2 FYNNEI. Trimming removed 0 bases at V and 6 bases at J, with 11 bases between. The length of the CDR3 is 14 residues. CDR3 sequence (DNA): TGTGCCAGCAGTGAAGCTGAGGCGGTTGCTGAAGCTTTCTTT. It encodes CASSEAEAVAEAFF.

CDR3 amino acids: CASRIKSGRHTGELFF. The CDR3 DNA reads as TGTGCCAGCAGAATCAAGAGCGGGAGGCACACCGGGGAGCTGTTTTTT. The chain recombines TRBV28 with TRBJ2-2; TRBD2 aligns across 9 bases. The V gene's germline CDR1 is MDHEN and CDR2 SYDVKM. This CDR3 is 16 amino acids long. V dropped 6 bases and J dropped 3; count of bases not matched to a gene: 8.